The present entry profiles one T cell receptor beta chain with its context. The CDR3 is made up of 17 amino acids. Deletions cut 1 base from V and 3 bases from J, with 13 bases between. The V gene's germline CDR1 is SEHNR and CDR2 FQNEAQ (reference sequence). The sample originates from a study of long-term antiretroviral therapy in people with HIV. This was the immunoSEQ v3.0 assay at survey level. The assay was immunoSEQ multiplex PCR, and TCRdb's table has in-frame clones only and misses some. Seen here are around 34,000 clones, roughly 74% observed once, and the top ten hold 3% to 3.5%. The sequenced sample was unsorted PBMCs, obtained 3 years after starting antiretroviral therapy. The rearrangement uses TRBV7-9 and TRBJ2-6; the D is unclear. This receptor was obtained from a man aged 45-60 years with HIV. The CDR3 nucleotides read TGTGCCAGCAGCTTAGTGGCCCTCCGCGATGGGGCCAACGTCCTGACTTTC. This sequence encodes CASSLVALRDGANVLTF.